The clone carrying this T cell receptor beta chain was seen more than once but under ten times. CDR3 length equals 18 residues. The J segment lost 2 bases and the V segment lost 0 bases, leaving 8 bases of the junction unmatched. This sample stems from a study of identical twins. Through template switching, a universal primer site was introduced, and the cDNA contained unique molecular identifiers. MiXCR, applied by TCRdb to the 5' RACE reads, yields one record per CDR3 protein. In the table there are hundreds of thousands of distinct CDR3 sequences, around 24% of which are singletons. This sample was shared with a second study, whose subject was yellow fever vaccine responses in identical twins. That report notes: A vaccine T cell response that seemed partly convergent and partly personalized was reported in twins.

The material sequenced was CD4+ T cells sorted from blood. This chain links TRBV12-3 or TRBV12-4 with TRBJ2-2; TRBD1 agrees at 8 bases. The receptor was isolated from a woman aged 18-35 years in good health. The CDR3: CASSLAWQGAANTGELFF. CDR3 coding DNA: TGTGCCAGCAGTTTAGCGTGGCAGGGGGCAGCAAACACCGGGGAGCTGTTTTTT.